This T cell receptor (beta chain) was sequenced for a study of blood T cell repertoires in COVID-19. The V end was cut by 2 bases, the J end by 7 bases, with 12 bases between. Per germline, CDR1 SGHRS and CDR2 YFSETQ. This CDR3 spans 13 amino acids. Data came from immunoSEQ multiplex PCR; TCRdb stores just in-frame clones and leaves some out. The table records around 150,000 clones, around 74% of them present only once. A few counts support this clone. The source is a woman older than 75 with acute or convalescent COVID-19. The sequencing input was peripheral blood. The V and J genes are TRBV5-1 and TRBJ1-1; D is perhaps TRBD1 (6 bases). CDR3 protein: CASSFGQLREAFF. The CDR3 DNA sequence: TGCGCCAGCAGCTTCGGACAGCTACGTGAAGCTTTCTTT.